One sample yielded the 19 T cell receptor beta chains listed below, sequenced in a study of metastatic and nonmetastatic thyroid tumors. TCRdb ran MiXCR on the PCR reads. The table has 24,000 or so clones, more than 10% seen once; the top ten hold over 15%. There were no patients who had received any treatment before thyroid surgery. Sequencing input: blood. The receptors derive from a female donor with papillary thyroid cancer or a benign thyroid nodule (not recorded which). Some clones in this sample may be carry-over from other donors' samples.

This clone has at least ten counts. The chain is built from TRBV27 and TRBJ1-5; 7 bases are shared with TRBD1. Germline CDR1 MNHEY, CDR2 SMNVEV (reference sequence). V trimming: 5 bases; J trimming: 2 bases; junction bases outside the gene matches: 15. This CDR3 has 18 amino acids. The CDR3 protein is CASSPRWQGVGGNQPQHF. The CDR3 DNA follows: TGTGCCAGCAGTCCCCGGTGGCAGGGGGTTGGGGGCAATCAGCCCCAGCATTTT.

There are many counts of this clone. The CDR3 coding sequence is TGTGCCATCAGTGATCCGACAGTCAATCAGCCCCAGCATTTT. It encodes CAISDPTVNQPQHF. The chain carries TRBV10-3 and TRBJ1-5, with D perhaps TRBD1 (5 bases). The CDR3 contains 14 residues. V gave up 3 bases and J gave up 3 bases, with 9 bases separating them. Germline V lookup: CDR1 ENHRY, CDR2 SYGVKD.

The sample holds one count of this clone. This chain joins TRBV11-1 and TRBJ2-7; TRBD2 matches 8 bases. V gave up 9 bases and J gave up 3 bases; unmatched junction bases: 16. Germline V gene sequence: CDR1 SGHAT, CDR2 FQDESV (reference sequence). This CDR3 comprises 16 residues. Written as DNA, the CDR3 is TGTGCCAGTAGCCAGGCCATCACTAGCGGCCTCTACGAGCAGTACTTC. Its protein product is CASSQAITSGLYEQYF.

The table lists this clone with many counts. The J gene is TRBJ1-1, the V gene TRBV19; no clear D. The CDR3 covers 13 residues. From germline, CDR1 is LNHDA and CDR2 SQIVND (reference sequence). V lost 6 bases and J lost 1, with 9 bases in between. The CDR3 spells CASSLGRNTEAFF. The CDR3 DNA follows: TGTGCCAGTAGCCTGGGGAGGAACACTGAAGCTTTCTTT. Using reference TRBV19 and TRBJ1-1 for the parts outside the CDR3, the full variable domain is DGGITQSPKYLFRKEGQNVTLSCEQNLNHDAMYWYRQDPGQGLRLIYYSQIVNDFQKGDIAEGYSVSREKKESFPLTVTSAQKNPTAFYLCASSLGRNTEAFFGQGTRLTVV.

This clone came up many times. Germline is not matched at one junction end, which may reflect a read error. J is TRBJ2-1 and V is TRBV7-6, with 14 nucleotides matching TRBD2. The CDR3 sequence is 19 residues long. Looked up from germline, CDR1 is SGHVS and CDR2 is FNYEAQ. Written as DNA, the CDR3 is TGTGCTAGCAGCCCCCAGGTGGGACTAGCGGGAGTGTCCTACAATGAGCAGTTCTTC. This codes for CASSPQVGLAGVSYNEQFF.

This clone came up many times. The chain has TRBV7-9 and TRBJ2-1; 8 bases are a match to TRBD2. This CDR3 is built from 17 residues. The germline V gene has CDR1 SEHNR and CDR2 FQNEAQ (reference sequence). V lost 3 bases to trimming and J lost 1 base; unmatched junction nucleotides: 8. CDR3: CASSFGTGTSSYNEQFF. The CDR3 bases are TGTGCCAGCAGCTTTGGTACCGGGACTAGTTCCTACAATGAGCAGTTCTTC.

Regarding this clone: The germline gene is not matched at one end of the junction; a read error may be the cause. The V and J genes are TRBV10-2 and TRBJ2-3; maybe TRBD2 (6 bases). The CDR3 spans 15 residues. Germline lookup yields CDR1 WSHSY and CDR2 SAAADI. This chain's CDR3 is CASSEVGGNTDTQNF. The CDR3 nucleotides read TGCGCCAGCAGTGAAGTAGGCGGGAACACTGATACGCAGAATTTT.

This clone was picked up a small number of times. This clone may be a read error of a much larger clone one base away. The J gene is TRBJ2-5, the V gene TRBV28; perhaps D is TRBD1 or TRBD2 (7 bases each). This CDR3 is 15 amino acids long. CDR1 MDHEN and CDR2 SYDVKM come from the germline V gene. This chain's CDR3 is CASTLGGRGRGTPYF. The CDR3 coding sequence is TGTGCCAGCACCCTGGGAGGGAGGGGGCGAGGGACCCCGTACTTC.

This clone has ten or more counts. The CDR3 protein is CASAQGGELFF. For the CDR3, the DNA is TGTGCCAGCGCACAGGGGGGGGAACTGTTTTTT. The chain couples TRBV11-2 to TRBJ1-4; TRBD1 aligns across 8 bases. This CDR3 region has 11 residues. CDR1 is SGHAT, CDR2 FQNNGV, per germline. The V gene end was trimmed by 8 bases and the J gene end by 12 bases; junction bases not matched to a gene: 5.

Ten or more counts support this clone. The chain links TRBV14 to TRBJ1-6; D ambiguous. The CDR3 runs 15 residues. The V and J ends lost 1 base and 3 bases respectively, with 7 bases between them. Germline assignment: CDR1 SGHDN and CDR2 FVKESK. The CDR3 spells CASSQGGYYNSPLHF. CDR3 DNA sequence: TGTGCCAGCAGCCAAGGCGGCTACTATAATTCACCCCTCCACTTT.

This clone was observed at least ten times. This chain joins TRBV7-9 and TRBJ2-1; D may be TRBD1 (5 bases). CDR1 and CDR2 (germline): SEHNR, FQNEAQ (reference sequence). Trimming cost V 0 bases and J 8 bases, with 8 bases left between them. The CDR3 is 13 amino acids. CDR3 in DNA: TGTGCCAGCAGCTTAGCGGGGCTCGATGAGCAGTTCTTC. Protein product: CASSLAGLDEQFF.

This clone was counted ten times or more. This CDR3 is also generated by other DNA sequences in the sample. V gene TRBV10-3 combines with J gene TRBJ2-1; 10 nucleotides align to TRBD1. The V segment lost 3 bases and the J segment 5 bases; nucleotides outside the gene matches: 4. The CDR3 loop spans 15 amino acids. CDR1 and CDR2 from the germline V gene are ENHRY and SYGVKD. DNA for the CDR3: TGTGCCATCAGTGAAAGACAGGGGGCTAACAATGAGCAGTTCTTC. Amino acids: CAISERQGANNEQFF.

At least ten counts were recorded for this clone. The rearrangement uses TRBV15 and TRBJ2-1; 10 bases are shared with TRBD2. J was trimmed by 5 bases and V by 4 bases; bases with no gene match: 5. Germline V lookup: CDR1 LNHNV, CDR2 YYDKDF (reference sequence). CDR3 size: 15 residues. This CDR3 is CATSIIAGGNNEQFF. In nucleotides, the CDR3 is TGTGCCACCAGCATAATAGCGGGAGGCAACAATGAGCAGTTCTTC.

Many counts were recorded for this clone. The CDR3 is CASTLGADSGNTIYF. For the CDR3, the DNA is TGTGCCAGCACCCTCGGCGCGGACTCTGGAAACACCATATATTTT. The J gene is TRBJ1-3, the V gene TRBV3-1; unclear D gene. The length of the CDR3 is 15 residues. V gave up 7 bases and J gave up 0 bases, with 13 bases separating them. The germline gives CDR1 LGHDT, CDR2 YNNKEL (reference sequence). Supplemented by reference TRBV3-1 and TRBJ1-3, the full variable domain reads DTAVSQTPKYLVTQMGNDKSIKCEQNLGHDTMYWYKQDSKKFLKIMFSYNNKELIINETVPNRFSPKSPDKAHLNLHINSLELGDSAVYFCASTLGADSGNTIYFGEGSWLTVV.

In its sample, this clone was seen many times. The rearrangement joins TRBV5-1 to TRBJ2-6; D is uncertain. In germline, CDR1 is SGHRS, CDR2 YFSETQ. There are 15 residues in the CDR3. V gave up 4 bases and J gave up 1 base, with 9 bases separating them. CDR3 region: CASSPTPSGANVLTF. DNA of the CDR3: TGCGCCAGCAGCCCTACACCGTCTGGGGCCAACGTCCTGACTTTC. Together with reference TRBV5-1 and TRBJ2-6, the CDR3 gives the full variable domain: KAGVTQTPRYLIKTRGQQVTLSCSPISGHRSVSWYQQTPGQGLQFLFEYFSETQRNKGNFPGRFSGRQFSNSRSEMNVSTLELGDSALYLCASSPTPSGANVLTFGAGSRLTVL.

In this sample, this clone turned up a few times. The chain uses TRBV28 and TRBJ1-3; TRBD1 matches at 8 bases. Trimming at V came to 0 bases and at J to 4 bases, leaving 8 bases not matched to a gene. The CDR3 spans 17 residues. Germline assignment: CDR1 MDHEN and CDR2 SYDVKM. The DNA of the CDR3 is TGTGCCAGCAGTTTATGGGAACTTCAGGGGGCCGGAAACACCATATATTTT. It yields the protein CASSLWELQGAGNTIYF.

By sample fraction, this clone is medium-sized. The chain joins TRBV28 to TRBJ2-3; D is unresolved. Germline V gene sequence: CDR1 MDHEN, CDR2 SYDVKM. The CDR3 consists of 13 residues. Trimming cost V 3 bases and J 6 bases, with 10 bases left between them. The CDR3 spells CASSFGVLDTQYF. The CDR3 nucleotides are TGTGCCAGCAGTTTCGGAGTTTTGGATACGCAGTATTTT.

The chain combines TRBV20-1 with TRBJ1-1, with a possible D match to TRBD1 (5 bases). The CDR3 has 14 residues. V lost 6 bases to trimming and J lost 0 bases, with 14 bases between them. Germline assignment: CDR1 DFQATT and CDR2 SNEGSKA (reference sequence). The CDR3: CSASGTGVNTEAFF. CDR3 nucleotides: TGCAGTGCGTCTGGGACGGGGGTGAACACTGAAGCTTTCTTT.

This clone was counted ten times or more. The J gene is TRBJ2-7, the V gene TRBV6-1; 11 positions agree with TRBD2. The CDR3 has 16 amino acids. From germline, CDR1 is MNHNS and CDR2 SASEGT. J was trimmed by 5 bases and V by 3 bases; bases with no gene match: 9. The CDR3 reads CASSDPSLAGGDEQYF. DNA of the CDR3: TGTGCCAGCAGTGACCCCTCCCTAGCGGGAGGTGACGAGCAGTACTTC.